This T cell receptor beta chain was documented in a study of blood T cell repertoires in COVID-19. Measured with immunoSEQ multiplex PCR; TCRdb has only the in-frame clones, and not every one. The data contain hundreds of thousands of clones, over 75% of them seen just once; the ten biggest clones take up approximately 1.9%. The CDR3 is 17 residues long. CDR1 and CDR2 (germline): GTSNPN, SVGIG (reference sequence). J lost 0 bases, V lost 0 bases, and 8 bases had no gene match. The TCR comes from a middle-aged man in a cohort exposed to, infected with or recovered from COVID-19 (not recorded which). V is TRBV30 and J is TRBJ1-5; TRBD1 matches at 7 bases. Input material: PBMCs or T cells enriched from blood (not recorded which). CDR3 in DNA: TGTGCCTGGAGTGTAAAGGGGGCAAGGAATAGCAATCAGCCCCAGCATTTT. Translation: CAWSVKGARNSNQPQHF.